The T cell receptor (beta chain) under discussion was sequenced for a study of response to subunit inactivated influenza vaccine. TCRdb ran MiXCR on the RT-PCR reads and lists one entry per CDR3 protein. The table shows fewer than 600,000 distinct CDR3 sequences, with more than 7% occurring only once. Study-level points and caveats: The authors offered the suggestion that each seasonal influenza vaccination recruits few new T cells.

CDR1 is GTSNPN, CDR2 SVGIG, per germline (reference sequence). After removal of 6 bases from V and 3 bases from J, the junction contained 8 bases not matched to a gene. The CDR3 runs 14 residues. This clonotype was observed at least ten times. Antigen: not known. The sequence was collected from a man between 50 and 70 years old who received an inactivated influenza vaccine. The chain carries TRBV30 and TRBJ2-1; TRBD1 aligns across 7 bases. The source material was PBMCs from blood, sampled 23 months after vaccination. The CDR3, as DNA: TGTGCCTGTCGCCGAGGGGGCCGCTACAATGAGCAGTTCTTC. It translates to CACRRGGRYNEQFF.